The rows below give T cell receptor beta chains drawn from one sample of a study of cytomegalovirus exposure and HLA in healthy donors. Clones were read by immunoSEQ multiplex PCR, and TCRdb kept only the in-frame ones, dropping some. Of approximately 150,000 clones in the sample, about 85% were seen once. Source material: PBMCs. Source of these receptors: a man in his thirties or forties in good health and CMV-seropositive. Both conserved end residues are part of each CDR3. A D gene is named only where the DNA matches it firmly. The size of a clone is reported for some rows only, either as once, few or many, or as a class for expanded clones.

CDR3 DNA	CDR3 protein	V gene	J gene	clone size	D gene
TGTGCCAGCCATCCGCGGGGGAACCTAGAATACCCACACGAGCAGTACTTC	CASHPRGNLEYPHEQYF	TRBV7-8	TRBJ2-7	NA	TRBD2
TGTGCCAGCAGCTTAGGTATTGGGCAGGGGGCTGGAGATACGCAGTATTTT	CASSLGIGQGAGDTQYF	TRBV11-3	TRBJ2-3	NA	TRBD1
TGTGCCAGCAGCCCAGGGTGGACAGGGGGTGCAGATACGCAGTATTTT	CASSPGWTGGADTQYF	TRBV7-8	TRBJ2-3	NA	TRBD1
TGTGCCAGCAGTTTAACAGCCTCCTACGAGCAGTACTTC	CASSLTASYEQYF	TRBV27	TRBJ2-7	NA	NA
TGTGCCAACAGACAGGGTCGCACAGATACGCAGTATTTT	CANRQGRTDTQYF	TRBV2	TRBJ2-3	NA	TRBD1
TGTGCCAGCAGCTTTGGACTAGCGGGGGTCGATTTGGCCGGGGAGCTGTTTTTT	CASSFGLAGVDLAGELFF	TRBV2	TRBJ2-2	once	TRBD2
TGCGCCAGCAGCCAAGCCGAAGCCTATGGCTACACCTTC	CASSQAEAYGYTF	TRBV4-3	TRBJ1-2	few	NA
TGTGCCAGCAGGATCCCAAGGGGGAGCACTGAAGCTTTCTTT	CASRIPRGSTEAFF	TRBV6-6	TRBJ1-1	NA	NA
TGTGCCAGCAGCTCCGGTAGCCTATCCGGGGGGCAGTTCTTC	CASSSGSLSGGQFF	TRBV7-2	TRBJ2-1	NA	NA
TGTGCCAGCAGCGTTCCTCCGGGGACCATATATTTT	CASSVPPGTIYF	TRBV9	TRBJ1-3	NA	NA
TGTGCCAGCAACCTAGACAGGGTATCAGATACGCAGTATTTT	CASNLDRVSDTQYF	TRBV4-2	TRBJ2-3	NA	TRBD1
TGTGCCTGGAGTCCGCGGATCTCAGACAGGTTTACTGAAGCTTTCTTT	CAWSPRISDRFTEAFF	TRBV30	TRBJ1-1	NA	NA
TGTGCCAGCAGACAGGGACAGCAAGAGACCCAGTACTTC	CASRQGQQETQYF	TRBV2	TRBJ2-5	NA	TRBD1
TGTGCCAGCAGTTTAAGGGGCGGTGACGAAAAACTGTTTTTT	CASSLRGGDEKLFF	TRBV27	TRBJ1-4	NA	NA
TGTGCCAGCAGTTTACAAAGGATGGTCGGGGAAGAGACCCAGTACTTC	CASSLQRMVGEETQYF	TRBV27	TRBJ2-5	NA	NA
TGTGCCATCAGCGGGACAGAGGCCTACGAGCAGTACTTC	CAISGTEAYEQYF	TRBV10-3	TRBJ2-7	NA	TRBD1
TGTGCCAGCAGCGGTGGACAGGGTGCAACTAATGAAAAACTGTTTTTT	CASSGGQGATNEKLFF	TRBV9	TRBJ1-4	NA	TRBD1
TGCGCCAGCAGCCAGATAGCGGGGGAATACAATGAGCAGTTCTTC	CASSQIAGEYNEQFF	TRBV4-3	TRBJ2-1	NA	TRBD2
TGCGCCAGCACCTCGGTGTCGGGGGGCACTGAAGCTTTCTTT	CASTSVSGGTEAFF	TRBV5-1	TRBJ1-1	NA	NA
TGTGCCAGCAGCCAGGGACAAACCTATGGCTACACCTTC	CASSQGQTYGYTF	TRBV5-8	TRBJ1-2	NA	NA
TGTGCCACCGGAGGTTGGGGGGGGTTTGCCTACGAGCAGTACTTC	CATGGWGGFAYEQYF	TRBV6-6	TRBJ2-7	NA	TRBD2
TGTGCCAGCAGCCCGCGGGGGGGTGTCACTGAAGCTTTCTTT	CASSPRGGVTEAFF	TRBV7-9	TRBJ1-1	NA	NA
TGTGCCAGCAGTTACTCGGAATCAGGAGGGCCCCAGCATTTT	CASSYSESGGPQHF	TRBV6-5	TRBJ1-5	NA	NA
TGCGCCAGCAGCCAAGATCTAGGTGGCTCACCCCTCCACTTT	CASSQDLGGSPLHF	TRBV4-3	TRBJ1-6	NA	NA
TGTGCCAGCAGCTTAGGACTAGCGGTGTACAATGAGCAGTTCTTC	CASSLGLAVYNEQFF	TRBV7-8	TRBJ2-1	NA	TRBD2
TGTGCCAGCAGCTTAGGAGGAAGTCTCACCTCTGGAAACACCATATATTTT	CASSLGGSLTSGNTIYF	TRBV7-9	TRBJ1-3	NA	NA
TGTGCCAGCAGCTTGGTGACTCCCACAGATACGCAGTATTTT	CASSLVTPTDTQYF	TRBV5-4	TRBJ2-3	few	NA
TGTGCCAGCAGCCAACTAGCGGCGAACACCGGGGAGCTGTTTTTT	CASSQLAANTGELFF	TRBV5-4	TRBJ2-2	NA	TRBD2
TGTGCCAGCAGCGGCGTTATGAGGGACTCCTACAATGAGCAGTTCTTC	CASSGVMRDSYNEQFF	TRBV9	TRBJ2-1	NA	NA
TGTGCCAGCAGCGTAGCCGGGGGAGCGTCTGAAGCTTTCTTT	CASSVAGGASEAFF	TRBV9	TRBJ1-1	NA	NA
TGTGCCAGCAGCTATGGACATCAAGAGACCCAGTACTTC	CASSYGHQETQYF	TRBV7-2	TRBJ2-5	NA	NA
TGTGCCAGCTCACCTGACATGAACACTGAAGCTTTCTTT	CASSPDMNTEAFF	TRBV18	TRBJ1-1	NA	NA
TGTGCCATCAGTGAGCGGGGGGACTACAATGAGCAGTTCTTC	CAISERGDYNEQFF	TRBV10-3	TRBJ2-1	NA	TRBD2
TGTGCCAGTAGTATGGTGCCTGGACAGGGGAGCCTCTACTTC	CASSMVPGQGSLYF	TRBV19	TRBJ2-5	NA	TRBD1
TGTGCCAGCAGCAGTAGCGGGGGGGCGATAAAGACCCAGTACTTC	CASSSSGGAIKTQYF	TRBV5-6	TRBJ2-5	NA	TRBD2
TGTGCCAGCTCACCCTCGACTAGCGGGGAGGGTGGTGAGCAGTTCTTC	CASSPSTSGEGGEQFF	TRBV18	TRBJ2-1	NA	TRBD2
TGTGCCAGTTCCCGAAGGGAGTGGTACACTGAAGCTTTCTTT	CASSRREWYTEAFF	TRBV19	TRBJ1-1	NA	NA
TGCGCCAGCAGCCAAGGCAGGGGCCTACAAGAGACCCAGTACTTC	CASSQGRGLQETQYF	TRBV4-3	TRBJ2-5	NA	NA
TGTGCCAGCAGTTACCAGACAGGGGGAACCGGGGAGCTGTTTTTT	CASSYQTGGTGELFF	TRBV6-5	TRBJ2-2	NA	TRBD1
TGTGCCAGCAGTGACGGGCAGGGTGAGACGGATACGCAGTATTTT	CASSDGQGETDTQYF	TRBV6-4	TRBJ2-3	NA	NA
TGTGCCAGCAGCCGGAATGGACAGGGTTTGAATGAGCAGTTCTTC	CASSRNGQGLNEQFF	TRBV7-2	TRBJ2-1	NA	TRBD1
TGTGCCAGCAGTTTCGCCGGGGAGCTGTTTTTT	CASSFAGELFF	TRBV28	TRBJ2-2	NA	NA
TGCGCCAGCAGCTCCGGGACTAGCGGGGGTGAGACCCAGTACTTC	CASSSGTSGGETQYF	TRBV5-1	TRBJ2-5	NA	TRBD2
TGTGCCAGCAGCTTAGTATCAGGGGCCACAGATACGCAGTATTTT	CASSLVSGATDTQYF	TRBV7-2	TRBJ2-3	NA	NA
TGTGCTAGTCGTACAAGTATCTACGAGCAGTACTTC	CASRTSIYEQYF	TRBV12-5	TRBJ2-7	NA	NA
TGTGCCAGCAGGGATACCGGGGAGGCTAACTATGGCTACACCTTC	CASRDTGEANYGYTF	TRBV6-1	TRBJ1-2	NA	NA